Following are 8 T cell receptor beta chains from one sample sequenced in a study of T cells in women clearing cervical HPV infection. Here immunoSEQ multiplex PCR was the method, and the copy in TCRdb shows in-frame clones only, minus some. The repertoire table contains about 30,000 clones. Specimen: blood buffy coat. The receptors shown here come from a woman aged 18 to 75 with a cervical HPV16 infection that either progressed to CIN3+ or cleared (not recorded which).

Note on this clone: The read finishes 3 residues shy of the CDR3 end, and the germline J gene is used to complete it. This rearrangement joins TRBV2 to TRBJ1-1; D perhaps matches TRBD1 (6 bases). This CDR3 spans 15 amino acids. The V end lost 6 bases, the J end lost 4 bases, and 18 bases lay between the germline ends. CDR1 and CDR2 (germline): SNHLY, FYNNEI. The CDR3 DNA, read in part, is TGTGCCAGCAGGGCCTCTGGGGGCGGGGGCACTGAA. As protein: CASRASGGGGTE. The CDR3 in full is CASRASGGGGTEAFF.

Regarding this clone: Coverage ceases 3 residues before the CDR3 finishes, and the germline J gene fills in the end. V and J are TRBV5-1 and TRBJ2-5; 8 bases are a match to TRBD1. Trimming took 4 bases from V and 5 from J; bases not matched to a gene: 7. The V gene's germline CDR1 is SGHRS and CDR2 YFSETQ. The CDR3 length is 14 residues. CDR3 DNA (partial): TGCGCCAGCAGCCCTTCAGGGGGCCGTGAGACC. Its protein is CASSPSGGRET. The CDR3 in its entirety is CASSPSGGRETQYF.

Of note for this clone: The junction shows a germline mismatch at one end, possibly a read error. The observed sequence ends 3 residues before the CDR3 terminus, with the missing tail filled in from the germline J gene. The rearrangement joins TRBV7-7 to TRBJ1-6; 9 nucleotides align to TRBD1. This CDR3 is built from 15 residues. The germline CDR1 and CDR2 sequences are SSHAT and FNYEAQ (reference sequence). The CDR3 is CASSAGTGRNSPLHF. Partial CDR3 DNA: TGTGCTAGCAGCGCCGGGACAGGGAGAAATTCACCC.

As concerns this clone: The read is 3 residues too short to cover the CDR3 end, so that end is filled in from the germline J gene. The genes are TRBV7-8 and TRBJ2-7, with 13 nucleotides matching TRBD2. CDR1 and CDR2 (germline): SGHVS, FQNEAQ. The CDR3 consists of 16 residues. Trimming cost V 5 bases and J 2 bases; bases outside gene matches: 6. The chain's CDR3 is CASSVGTSGTPYEQYF. The sequenced part of the CDR3 DNA is TGTGCCAGCAGCGTCGGGACTAGCGGGACCCCCTACGAG.

Regarding this clone: The read terminates 3 residues ahead of where the CDR3 ends, so the germline J gene completes it. This chain connects TRBV6-2 or TRBV6-3 to TRBJ1-4; a weak D match, TRBD1 (6 bases). CDR1 and CDR2 (germline): MNHEY, SVGEGT. This CDR3 is 15 amino acids long. Incomplete CDR3 DNA: TGTGCCAGCAGTTACTCCCTGGGGGGGGCCAACGTA. Its translation: CASSYSLGGANV. The CDR3 in its entirety is CASSYSLGGANVLFF.

On this clone itself: The CDR3 end lies 3 residues beyond the end of the read and is filled in from the germline J gene. In the same sample, other DNA sequences code for this CDR3. The genes are TRBV30 and TRBJ1-3; TRBD1 might be the D (6 bases). Germline V gene lookup returns CDR1 GTSNPN and CDR2 SVGIG (reference sequence). Trimming removed 8 bases at V and 2 bases at J, with 10 bases between. The length of the CDR3 is 12 residues. The CDR3 reads CAQDRAGNTIYF. The part of the CDR3 DNA that was read is TGTGCCCAGGACAGAGCTGGAAACACC.

CDR3 sequence: CASSLEQTSGQETQYF. The sequenced CDR3 bases are TGTGCCAGCAGCCTAGAACAGACTAGCGGCCAAGAGACG. The J gene is TRBJ2-3, the V gene TRBV7-7, with 9 bases identical to TRBD2. The read terminates 3 residues ahead of where the CDR3 ends, so the germline J gene completes it. CDR3 size: 16 residues. Germline-derived CDR1 and CDR2 are SSHAT and FNYEAQ (reference sequence).

Judged by frequency, this clone is medium-sized. The missing CDR3 end, 3 residues past where the read stops, is filled in from the germline J gene. The V gene is TRBV29-1, the J gene TRBJ2-1; D remains unclear. The CDR3 loop spans 13 amino acids. Trimming stripped 6 bases from V and 9 bases from J, with 18 bases between. CDR1 and CDR2 (germline): SQVTM, ANQGSEA. The CDR3 spells CSVLPILVGEQFF. The CDR3 DNA, read in part, is TGCAGCGTCCTACCTATATTGGTCGGTGAG.